In this sample, the clone carrying this T cell receptor (beta chain) turned up many times. Antigen specificity is unknown. This record comes from a study of T cells in Graves' hyperthyroidism and ophthalmopathy. Study-wide context: At the time of initial diagnosis and before any treatment, peripheral blood was collected.

Study-wide results and limits: A model of 13 V-J features distinguished ophthalmopathy from stable hyperthyroidism.

Amplified regions were TCR beta CDR3 sequences from RNA transcripts. A first-round RT-PCR of the TCR CDR3 used the HTBI primer set. TCRdb re-derived calls from the multiplex PCR reads in MiXCR, one entry per CDR3 protein. The table records approximately 600,000 distinct CDR3 sequences, 14% of them present only once. Each ophthalmopathy patient scored at least 3 on the Clinical Activity Score and at least 4 on NOSPECS grade, with duration under 3 months. The J segment lost 1 base and the V segment lost 4 bases, leaving 5 bases of the junction unmatched. The CDR3 covers 15 residues. CDR1 and CDR2 from the germline V gene are SGHRS and YFSETQ.

The receptor was isolated from a woman younger than 30 with Graves' ophthalmopathy. Sequencing input: blood. The J gene is TRBJ2-7, the V gene TRBV5-1; 10 bases map to TRBD1. The CDR3 reads CASSRTGGESYEQYF. The CDR3 bases are TGCGCCAGCAGCCGGACAGGGGGAGAATCCTACGAGCAGTACTTC.